Each of the 20 T cell receptor beta chains below was sequenced from the same sample in a study of blood T cell repertoires in COVID-19. Profiling relied on immunoSEQ multiplex PCR, and the TCRdb table lists in-frame clones only, not all of them. The sample has 250,000 to 300,000 clones, about 90% seen once; the top ten hold approximately 1.8%. Material: PBMCs or T cells enriched from blood (not recorded which). All receptors derive from a woman aged 60 to 75 who had recovered from COVID-19.

The chain combines TRBV7-6 with TRBJ1-1, with TRBD1 matching 7 bases. Per the germline V gene, CDR1 is SGHVS and CDR2 is FNYEAQ. V trimming: 3 bases; J trimming: 0 bases; junction bases outside the gene matches: 7. This CDR3 region has 16 residues. The CDR3 DNA follows: TGTGCCAGCAGCTTCGTTACGGGACAGATGAACACTGAAGCTTTCTTT. It translates to CASSFVTGQMNTEAFF.

This rearrangement joins TRBV28 to TRBJ1-5; D possibly corresponds to TRBD1 (6 bases). Between the trimmed V and J ends, which lost 7 bases and 4 bases, there was a span of 17 bases. The CDR3 has 15 amino acids. Germline CDR1 is MDHEN and CDR2 is SYDVKM. The CDR3, as DNA: TGTGCCAGCATCCCTTCGGACAGAAGAAATCAGCCCCAGCATTTT. Protein: CASIPSDRRNQPQHF.

This chain links TRBV11-3 with TRBJ2-7, with D tentatively TRBD2 (6 bases). The germline CDR1 and CDR2 sequences are SGHNT and YENEEA. V lost 5 bases, J lost 2 bases, and 10 bases lay in between. The CDR3 runs to 13 residues. CDR3 residues: CASSPRTTYEQYF. The CDR3 coding sequence is TGTGCCAGCAGCCCCAGGACTACCTACGAGCAGTACTTC.

The chain recombines TRBV11-3 with TRBJ2-3; 8 bases fit TRBD2. This CDR3 is built from 15 residues. Germline-derived CDR1 and CDR2 are SGHNT and YENEEA. Trimming removed 4 bases from V and 0 bases from J; junction bases left unmatched: 3. In DNA form, the CDR3 reads TGTGCCAGCAGCTCCTTAGCGGGGAGCACAGATACGCAGTATTTT. Protein product: CASSSLAGSTDTQYF.

The rearrangement uses TRBV11-3 and TRBJ2-1; TRBD2 matches at 11 bases. The germline V gene has CDR1 SGHNT and CDR2 YENEEA. There are 13 residues in the CDR3. With 7 bases clipped from V and 7 bases from J, the junction kept 3 bases outside the gene matches. This CDR3 reads CASTGLAANEQFF. In DNA, the CDR3 is TGTGCCAGCACGGGACTAGCGGCTAATGAGCAGTTCTTC.

The genes are TRBV5-1 and TRBJ2-1; the match to TRBD2 covers 7 bases. The CDR3 has 17 residues. Germline values: CDR1 SGHRS, CDR2 YFSETQ. The junction had 9 bases not matched to a gene; V was cut back by 3 bases and J by 0 bases. CDR3 bases: TGCGCCAGCAGCTCGGGACTATCCTTTAGCTCCTACAATGAGCAGTTCTTC. This encodes CASSSGLSFSSYNEQFF.

The CDR3 nucleotides read TGTGCCAGCTCCGAACTAACAGGGATGGGAATTTGGCGAACTGAAGCTTTCTTT. The encoded protein is CASSELTGMGIWRTEAFF. This chain connects TRBV18 to TRBJ1-1, with D possibly matching TRBD1 (6 bases). The CDR3 is made up of 18 amino acids. Germline loops: CDR1 KGHSH, CDR2 LQKENI. The V and J ends lost 6 bases and 5 bases respectively, with 28 bases between them.

The chain recombines TRBV7-9 with TRBJ1-1; 8 bases align to TRBD1. Germline trimming cut 4 bases from V and 4 bases from J; bases unmatched to any gene: 5. The CDR3 runs to 14 residues. Germline lookup yields CDR1 SEHNR and CDR2 FQNEAQ (reference sequence). In DNA, the CDR3 is TGTGCCAGCAGCTCGACAGGGGTACCCACTGAAGCTTTCTTT. It codes for CASSSTGVPTEAFF.

V usage is TRBV6-5 and J usage is TRBJ2-7; no reliable D call. Germline CDR1 reads MNHEY; CDR2 reads SVGAGI. The V end was cut by 5 bases, the J end by 7 bases, with 9 bases between. The CDR3 sequence is 11 residues long. The CDR3 region is CASSNQWEQYF. DNA of the CDR3: TGTGCCAGCAGTAACCAGTGGGAGCAGTACTTC.

V is TRBV5-1 and J is TRBJ1-5; no clear D gene. The CDR3 spans 13 residues. Trimming cost V 3 bases and J 4 bases, with 8 bases left between them. CDR1 and CDR2 (germline): SGHRS, YFSETQ. The CDR3 loop reads CASSSEPNQPQHF. In DNA, the CDR3 is TGCGCCAGCAGCTCAGAACCGAATCAGCCCCAGCATTTT.

This clone was detected once. J is TRBJ2-5 and V is TRBV9; D not resolved. The V end lost 0 bases, the J end lost 4 bases, and 10 bases lay between the germline ends. The germline CDR1 and CDR2 sequences are SGDLS and YYNGEE. This CDR3 has 14 amino acids. This CDR3 is CASSVAPVGETQYF. Written as DNA, the CDR3 is TGTGCCAGCAGCGTAGCTCCGGTCGGAGAGACCCAGTACTTC.

The chain has TRBV19 and TRBJ2-3, with 7 bases identical to TRBD1. The CDR3 has 14 residues. The V gene end was trimmed by 4 bases and the J gene end by 2 bases; junction bases not matched to a gene: 3. Germline-derived CDR1 and CDR2 are LNHDA and SQIVND (reference sequence). DNA for the CDR3: TGTGCCAGTAGTACCGGGACAGCCACAGATACGCAGTATTTT. This codes for CASSTGTATDTQYF.

V gene TRBV5-1 combines with J gene TRBJ2-7; D may correspond to TRBD1 or TRBD2 (6 bases each). Germline V gene data show CDR1 as SGHRS and CDR2 as YFSETQ. The CDR3 runs 15 residues. Trimming stripped 4 bases from V and 0 bases from J, with 14 bases between. The CDR3 protein is CASSLEGVSSYEQYF. The CDR3 bases are TGCGCCAGCAGCCTGGAGGGGGTGAGCTCCTACGAGCAGTACTTC.

This clone has more than one count but fewer than ten. Other DNA sequences within the sample encode an identical CDR3. The CDR3 coding sequence is TGTGCCAGCAGTACCCGGACTGGAGGCACAGATACGCAGTATTTT. The encoded protein is CASSTRTGGTDTQYF. This sequence joins TRBV2 and TRBJ2-3; maybe TRBD2 (5 bases). Trimming removed 5 bases from V and 1 base from J, with 13 bases in between. Germline values: CDR1 SNHLY, CDR2 FYNNEI. The CDR3 spans 15 residues.

This clone was seen just once. This sequence joins TRBV7-9 and TRBJ2-2; D is uncertain. There are 15 residues in the CDR3. V was shortened by 5 bases and J by 0 bases, with 10 bases between the two germline ends. Germline assignment: CDR1 SEHNR and CDR2 FQNEAQ (reference sequence). The chain's CDR3 is CASSPPDTNTGELFF. The CDR3 DNA reads TGTGCCAGCAGCCCCCCTGACACGAACACCGGGGAGCTGTTTTTT.

The count of this clone is one. This chain uses TRBV7-9 with TRBJ1-2; no definite D call. Germline loops: CDR1 SEHNR, CDR2 FQNEAQ (reference sequence). Trimming pared 2 bases from V and 3 bases from J, leaving 10 bases between. The CDR3 sequence is 14 residues long. DNA for the CDR3: TGTGCCAGCAGCTTAAACGGTCTAGACTATGGCTACACCTTC. Its protein is CASSLNGLDYGYTF.

This clone was seen a single time. J is TRBJ2-1 and V is TRBV29-1; D may be TRBD2 (5 bases). V lost 3 bases, J lost 4 bases, and 25 bases lay in between. The germline gives CDR1 SQVTM, CDR2 ANQGSEA. This CDR3 is built from 18 residues. CDR3 nucleotide sequence: TGCAGCGTTGAGAGCGGTTCATTTTATAGGCCCAGTTACAATGAGCAGTTCTTC. Protein: CSVESGSFYRPSYNEQFF.

The chain carries TRBV28 and TRBJ2-2, with 7 bases aligning to TRBD2. Germline CDR1 reads MDHEN; CDR2 reads SYDVKM. CDR3 size: 13 residues. Losses at the gene ends were 7 bases for V and 6 bases for J; bases not matched to a gene: 5. The CDR3 DNA reads as TGTGCCAGCATGGCGGGAGTAGCCGGGGAGCTGTTTTTT. It is translated as CASMAGVAGELFF.

This chain links TRBV10-1 with TRBJ2-7; D ambiguous. Looked up from germline, CDR1 is WNHNN and CDR2 is SYGVQD (reference sequence). The ends were cut back, 8 bases at V and 6 bases at J, with 14 bases in the middle. The CDR3 has 12 residues. The CDR3 nucleotides are TGCGCCAGCGCCCAGGTAATGAGCGAGCAGTACTTC. This codes for CASAQVMSEQYF.

The chain employs TRBV28 and TRBJ1-2; tentative D call: TRBD1 (6 bases). Germline V gene data show CDR1 as MDHEN and CDR2 as SYDVKM. CDR3 size: 14 residues. V dropped 5 bases and J dropped 5 bases, with 15 bases sitting between them. This CDR3 is CASSRAGTRYGYTF. The DNA of the CDR3 is TGTGCCAGCAGTCGGGCCGGGACAAGATATGGCTACACCTTC.